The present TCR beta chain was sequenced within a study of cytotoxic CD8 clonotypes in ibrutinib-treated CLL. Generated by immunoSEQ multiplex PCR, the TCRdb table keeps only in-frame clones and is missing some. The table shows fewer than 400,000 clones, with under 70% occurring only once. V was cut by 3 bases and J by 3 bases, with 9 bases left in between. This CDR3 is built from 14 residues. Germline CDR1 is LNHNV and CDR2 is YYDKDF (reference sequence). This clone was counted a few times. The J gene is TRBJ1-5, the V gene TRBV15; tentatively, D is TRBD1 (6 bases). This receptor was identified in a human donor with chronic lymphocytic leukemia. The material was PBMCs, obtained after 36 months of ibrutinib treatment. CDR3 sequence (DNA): TGTGCCACCAGCAGGACAGGAATCAATCAGCCCCAGCATTTT. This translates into CATSRTGINQPQHF.